The 16 T cell receptor beta chains below come from one sample, sequenced in a study of T cell changes during pregnancy in multiple sclerosis. Sequencing used immunoSEQ multiplex PCR; TCRdb keeps in-frame clones, though not all of them. The data contain approximately 62,000 clones, 93% of them seen just once; the ten biggest clones take up around 3.7%. This material consisted of CD8+ T cells from peripheral blood mononuclear cells, taken in the second trimester of pregnancy. The receptors here all came from a female donor with multiple sclerosis, enrolled in a pregnancy study.

The V call is TRBV5-1, the J call TRBJ2-7; the match to TRBD1 covers 11 bases. The V and J ends lost 4 bases and 3 bases, in that order; junction bases with no gene match: 6. The CDR3 sequence is 15 residues long. Germline V gene lookup returns CDR1 SGHRS and CDR2 YFSETQ. In DNA form, the CDR3 reads TGCGCCAGCAGCGGGACAGGGGGAAGTTACTACGAGCAGTACTTC. This translates into CASSGTGGSYYEQYF.

The CDR3 DNA sequence: TGTGCCAGTAGTAGTGGGGAGAATGAGCAGTTCTTC. This translates into CASSSGENEQFF. The V gene is TRBV19, the J gene TRBJ2-1; D may be TRBD2 (5 bases). CDR1 and CDR2 (germline): LNHDA, SQIVND (reference sequence). V lost 4 bases and J 7 bases, leaving 8 bases between the germline ends. CDR3 length: 12 residues.

The chain has TRBV6-5 and TRBJ2-7; TRBD1 matches 8 bases. Trimming cost V 2 bases and J 2 bases; bases outside gene matches: 5. There are 15 residues in the CDR3. Germline CDR1 MNHEY, CDR2 SVGAGI. The CDR3 protein is CASSYPGQAAYEQYF. The CDR3 bases are TGTGCCAGCAGTTACCCGGGACAGGCTGCCTACGAGCAGTACTTC.

The chain joins TRBV13 to TRBJ2-1; the match to TRBD1 covers 12 bases. With 3 bases clipped from V and 2 bases from J, the junction kept 5 bases outside the gene matches. The CDR3 is made up of 17 amino acids. Germline V lookup: CDR1 PRHDT, CDR2 FYEKMQ (reference sequence). The CDR3 loop reads CASSFYGTGGAYNEQFF. The CDR3 DNA follows: TGTGCCAGCAGCTTCTACGGGACAGGGGGCGCCTACAATGAGCAGTTCTTC.

This chain links TRBV11-1 with TRBJ2-2; 7 bases align to TRBD1. The CDR3 totals 14 residues. The V gene end was trimmed by 2 bases and the J gene end by 7 bases; junction bases not matched to a gene: 4. The germline V gene has CDR1 SGHAT and CDR2 FQDESV (reference sequence). CDR3 region: CASSLPGGYGELFF. CDR3 nucleotides: TGTGCCAGCAGCTTACCAGGGGGTTACGGGGAGCTGTTTTTT.

The chain uses TRBV7-9 and TRBJ2-7, with D possibly being TRBD2 (6 bases). The CDR3 is 13 amino acids. CDR1 SEHNR and CDR2 FQNEAQ come from the germline V gene (reference sequence). The V gene lost 6 bases and the J gene lost 0 bases, with 9 bases spanning the gap. Here the CDR3 reads CASRSGGSYEQYF. The CDR3 nucleotides are TGTGCCAGCAGATCCGGGGGCTCCTACGAGCAGTACTTC.

V and J are TRBV6-1 and TRBJ1-2; maybe TRBD1 (5 bases). The CDR3 is 15 residues long. Germline V CDR1 and CDR2: MNHNS, SASEGT. Trimming pared 8 bases from V and 4 bases from J, leaving 20 bases between. As DNA, the CDR3 is TGTGCCAGCGGGGCCACAGGAGGGTCGGGCTATGGCTACACCTTC. It specifies CASGATGGSGYGYTF.

This clone was seen just once. The chain links TRBV2 to TRBJ1-2; the match to TRBD1 covers 7 bases. V lost 4 bases to trimming and J lost 3 bases; unmatched junction nucleotides: 8. CDR3 length equals 15 residues. The V gene's germline CDR1 is SNHLY and CDR2 FYNNEI. The CDR3 bases are TGTGCCAGCAGTGGGGAAGGGGACAGTTACTATGGCTACACCTTC. Protein sequence: CASSGEGDSYYGYTF.

V gene TRBV4-3 combines with J gene TRBJ2-2; TRBD1 matches 8 bases. Germline CDR1 LGHNA, CDR2 YSLEER. The CDR3 is made up of 15 amino acids. Germline trimming cut 1 base from V and 6 bases from J; bases unmatched to any gene: 4. The CDR3 nucleotides read TGCGCCAGCAGCCAAGGACAGGGGAAGTCCGGGGAGCTGTTTTTT. It encodes CASSQGQGKSGELFF.

The rearrangement links TRBV14 to TRBJ2-5; possible D gene TRBD1, 5 bases. Per germline, CDR1 SGHDN and CDR2 FVKESK. This CDR3 region has 15 residues. The V and J ends lost 1 base and 4 bases respectively, with 13 bases between them. CDR3: CASSQGPGIRETQYF. The CDR3 bases are TGTGCCAGCAGCCAAGGTCCAGGGATCAGAGAGACCCAGTACTTC.

The CDR3 here is CASSQDLQGADEKLFF. The CDR3 region has the DNA TGTGCCAGCAGCCAAGATTTACAGGGGGCGGATGAAAAACTGTTTTTT. The chain recombines TRBV14 with TRBJ1-4, with TRBD1 matching over 9 bases. V lost 0 bases to trimming and J lost 6 bases; unmatched junction nucleotides: 5. This CDR3 has 16 amino acids. Germline V gene sequence: CDR1 SGHDN, CDR2 FVKESK.

The chain uses TRBV19 and TRBJ1-5, with 11 bases lining up with TRBD1. The V and J ends lost 7 bases and 3 bases, in that order; junction bases with no gene match: 5. Looked up from germline, CDR1 is LNHDA and CDR2 is SQIVND (reference sequence). This CDR3 contains 15 residues. CDR3 protein: CASIRTGGHNQPQHF. In DNA form, the CDR3 reads TGTGCCAGTATTCGGACAGGGGGCCACAATCAGCCCCAGCATTTT.

The chain is built from TRBV13 and TRBJ2-4, with 9 nucleotides matching TRBD2. CDR1 and CDR2 from the germline V gene are PRHDT and FYEKMQ (reference sequence). V lost 5 bases and J lost 1; bases outside the gene matches: 9. The CDR3 consists of 17 residues. In DNA form, the CDR3 reads TGTGCCAGCAGCGAAGCCGCTAGCGGGGTGGCCAAAAACATTCAGTACTTC. This sequence encodes CASSEAASGVAKNIQYF.

The rearrangement links TRBV19 to TRBJ2-3, with D hard to call. The CDR3 contains 14 residues. V was shortened by 1 base and J by 3 bases, with 8 bases between the two germline ends. CDR1 and CDR2 (germline): LNHDA, SQIVND (reference sequence). CDR3: CASSIVVRTDTQYF. For the CDR3, the DNA is TGTGCCAGTAGTATAGTTGTTAGAACAGATACGCAGTATTTT.

Here the CDR3 reads CASSARDKYEQYF. The CDR3 nucleotides read TGCGCCAGCAGCGCCCGGGACAAATACGAGCAGTACTTC. V is TRBV4-1 and J is TRBJ2-7, with D perhaps matching TRBD1 (6 bases). The CDR3 is made up of 13 amino acids. Per germline, CDR1 MGHRA and CDR2 YSYEKL. Trimming shortened V by 5 bases and J by 4 bases, and 12 bases separated the two germline ends.

This chain joins TRBV6-1 and TRBJ2-3; D is possibly TRBD1 (6 bases). CDR1 and CDR2 (germline): MNHNS, SASEGT. This CDR3 contains 16 residues. V was trimmed by 2 bases and J by 2 bases, leaving 14 bases between them. DNA of the CDR3: TGTGCCAGCAGTGAATGGCTACAGGGACCCACAGATACGCAGTATTTT. Its protein is CASSEWLQGPTDTQYF.